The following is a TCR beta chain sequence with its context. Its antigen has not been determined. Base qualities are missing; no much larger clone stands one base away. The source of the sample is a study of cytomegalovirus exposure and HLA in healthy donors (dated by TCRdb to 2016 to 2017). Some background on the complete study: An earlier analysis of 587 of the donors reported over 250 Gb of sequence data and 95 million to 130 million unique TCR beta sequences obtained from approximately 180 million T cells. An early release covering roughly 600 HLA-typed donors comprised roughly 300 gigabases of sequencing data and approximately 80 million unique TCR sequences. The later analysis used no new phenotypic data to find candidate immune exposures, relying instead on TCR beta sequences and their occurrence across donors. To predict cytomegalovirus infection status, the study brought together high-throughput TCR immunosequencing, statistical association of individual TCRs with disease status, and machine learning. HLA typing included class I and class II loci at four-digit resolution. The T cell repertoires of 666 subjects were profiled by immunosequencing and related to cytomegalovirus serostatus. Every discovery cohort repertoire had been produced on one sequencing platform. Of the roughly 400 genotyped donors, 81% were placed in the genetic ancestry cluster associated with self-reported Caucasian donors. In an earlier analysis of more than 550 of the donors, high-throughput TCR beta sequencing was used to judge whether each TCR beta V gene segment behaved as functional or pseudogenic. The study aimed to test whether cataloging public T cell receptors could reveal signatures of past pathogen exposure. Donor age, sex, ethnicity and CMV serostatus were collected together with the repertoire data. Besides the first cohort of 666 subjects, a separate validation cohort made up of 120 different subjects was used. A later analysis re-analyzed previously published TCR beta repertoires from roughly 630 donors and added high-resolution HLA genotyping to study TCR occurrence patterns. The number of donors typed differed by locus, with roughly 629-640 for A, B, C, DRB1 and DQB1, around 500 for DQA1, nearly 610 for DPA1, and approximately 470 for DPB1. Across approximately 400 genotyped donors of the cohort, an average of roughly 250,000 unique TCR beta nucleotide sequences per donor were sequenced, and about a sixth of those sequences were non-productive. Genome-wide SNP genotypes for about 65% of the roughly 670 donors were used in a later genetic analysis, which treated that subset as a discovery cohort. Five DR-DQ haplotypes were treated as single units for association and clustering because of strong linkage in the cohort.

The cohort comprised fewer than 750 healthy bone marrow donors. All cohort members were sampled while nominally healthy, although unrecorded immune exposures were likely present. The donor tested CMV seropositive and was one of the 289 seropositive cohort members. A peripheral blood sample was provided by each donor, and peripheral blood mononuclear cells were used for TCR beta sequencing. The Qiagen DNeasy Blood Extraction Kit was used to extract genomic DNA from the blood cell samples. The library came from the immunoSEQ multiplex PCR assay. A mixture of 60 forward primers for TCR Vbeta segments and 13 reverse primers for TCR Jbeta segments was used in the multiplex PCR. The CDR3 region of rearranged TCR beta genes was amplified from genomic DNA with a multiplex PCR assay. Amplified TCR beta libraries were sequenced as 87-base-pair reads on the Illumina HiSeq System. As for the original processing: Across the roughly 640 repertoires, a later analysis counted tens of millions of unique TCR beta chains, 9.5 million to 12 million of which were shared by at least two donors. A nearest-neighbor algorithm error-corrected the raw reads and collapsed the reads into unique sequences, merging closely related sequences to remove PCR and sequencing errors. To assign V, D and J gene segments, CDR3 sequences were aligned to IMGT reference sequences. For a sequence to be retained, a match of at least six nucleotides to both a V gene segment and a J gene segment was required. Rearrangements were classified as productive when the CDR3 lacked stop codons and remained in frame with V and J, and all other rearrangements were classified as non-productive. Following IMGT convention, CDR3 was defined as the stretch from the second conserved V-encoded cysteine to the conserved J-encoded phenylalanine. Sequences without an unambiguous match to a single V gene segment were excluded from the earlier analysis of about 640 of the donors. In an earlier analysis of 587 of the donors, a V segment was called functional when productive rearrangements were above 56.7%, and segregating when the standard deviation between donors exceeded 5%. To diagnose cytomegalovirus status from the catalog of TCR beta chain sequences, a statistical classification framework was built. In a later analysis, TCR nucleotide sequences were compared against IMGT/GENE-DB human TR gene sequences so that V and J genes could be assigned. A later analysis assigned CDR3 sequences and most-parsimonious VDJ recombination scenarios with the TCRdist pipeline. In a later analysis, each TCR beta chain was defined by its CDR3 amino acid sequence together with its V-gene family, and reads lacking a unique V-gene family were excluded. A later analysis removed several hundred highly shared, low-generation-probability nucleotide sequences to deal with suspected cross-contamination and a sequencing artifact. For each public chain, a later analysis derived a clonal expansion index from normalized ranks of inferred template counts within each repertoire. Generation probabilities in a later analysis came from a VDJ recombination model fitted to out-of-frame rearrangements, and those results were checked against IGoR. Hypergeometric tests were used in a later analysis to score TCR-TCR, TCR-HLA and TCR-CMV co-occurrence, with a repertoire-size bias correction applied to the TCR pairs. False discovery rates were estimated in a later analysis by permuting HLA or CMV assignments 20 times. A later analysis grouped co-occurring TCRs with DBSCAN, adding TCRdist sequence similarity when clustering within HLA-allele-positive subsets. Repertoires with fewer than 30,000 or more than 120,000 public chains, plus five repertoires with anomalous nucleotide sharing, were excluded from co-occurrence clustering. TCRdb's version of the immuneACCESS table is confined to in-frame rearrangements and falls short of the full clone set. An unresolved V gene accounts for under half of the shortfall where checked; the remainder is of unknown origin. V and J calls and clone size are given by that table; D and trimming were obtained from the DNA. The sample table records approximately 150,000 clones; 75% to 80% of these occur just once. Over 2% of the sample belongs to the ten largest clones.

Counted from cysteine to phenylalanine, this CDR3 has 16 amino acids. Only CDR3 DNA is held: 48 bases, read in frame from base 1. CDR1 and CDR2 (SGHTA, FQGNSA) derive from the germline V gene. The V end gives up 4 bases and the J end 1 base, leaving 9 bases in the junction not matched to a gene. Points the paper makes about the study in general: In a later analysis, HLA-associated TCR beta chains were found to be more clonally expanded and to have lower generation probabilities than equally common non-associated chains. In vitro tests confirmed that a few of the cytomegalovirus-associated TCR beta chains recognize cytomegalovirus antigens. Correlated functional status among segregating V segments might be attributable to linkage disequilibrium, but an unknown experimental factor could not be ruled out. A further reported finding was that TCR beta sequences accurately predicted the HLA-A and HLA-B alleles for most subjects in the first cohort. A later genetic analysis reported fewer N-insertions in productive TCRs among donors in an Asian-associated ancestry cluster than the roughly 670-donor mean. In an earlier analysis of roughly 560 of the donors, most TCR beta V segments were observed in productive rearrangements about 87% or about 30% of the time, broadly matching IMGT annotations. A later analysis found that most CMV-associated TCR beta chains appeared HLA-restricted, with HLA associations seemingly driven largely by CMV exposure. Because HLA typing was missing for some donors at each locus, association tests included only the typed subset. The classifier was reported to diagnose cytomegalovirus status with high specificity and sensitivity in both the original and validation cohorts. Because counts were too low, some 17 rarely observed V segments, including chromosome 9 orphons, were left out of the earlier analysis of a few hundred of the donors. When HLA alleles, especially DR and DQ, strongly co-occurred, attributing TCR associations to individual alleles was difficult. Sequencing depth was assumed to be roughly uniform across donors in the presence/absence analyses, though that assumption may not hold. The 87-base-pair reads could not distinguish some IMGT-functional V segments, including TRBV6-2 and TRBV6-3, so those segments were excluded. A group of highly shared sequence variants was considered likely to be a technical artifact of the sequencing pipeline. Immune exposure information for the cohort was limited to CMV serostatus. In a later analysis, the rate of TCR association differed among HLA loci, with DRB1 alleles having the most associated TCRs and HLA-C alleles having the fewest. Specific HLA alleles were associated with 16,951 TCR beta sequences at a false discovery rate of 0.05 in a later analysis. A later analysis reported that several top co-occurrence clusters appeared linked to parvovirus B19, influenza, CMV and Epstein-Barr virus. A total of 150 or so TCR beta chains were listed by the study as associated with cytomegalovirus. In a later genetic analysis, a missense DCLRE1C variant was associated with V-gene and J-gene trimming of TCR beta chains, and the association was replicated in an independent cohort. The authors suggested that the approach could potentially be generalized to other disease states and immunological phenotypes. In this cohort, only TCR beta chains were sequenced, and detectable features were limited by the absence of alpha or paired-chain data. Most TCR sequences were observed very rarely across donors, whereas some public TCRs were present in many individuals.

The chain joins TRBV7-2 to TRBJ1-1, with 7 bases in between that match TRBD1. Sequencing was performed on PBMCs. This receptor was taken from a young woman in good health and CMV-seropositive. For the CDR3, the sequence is CASSSPDRASNTEAFF. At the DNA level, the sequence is TGTGCCAGCAGCTCCCCTGACAGGGCGTCGAACACTGAAGCTTTCTTT.